Presented here are 7 T cell receptor beta chains from one specimen sequenced in a study of cytomegalovirus exposure and HLA in healthy donors. The primer mix had 60 Vbeta and 13 Jbeta primers. Method: immunoSEQ multiplex PCR; TCRdb's copy keeps in-frame clones and lacks some. The top ten hold 2.5% to 3% of the sample, which has more than 95,000 clones, about 15% seen once. The sequencing sample was made of PBMCs. All receptors come from a female donor in good health and CMV-seropositive.

The V call is TRBV27, the J call TRBJ2-7; 7 bases fit TRBD1. The CDR3 has 14 amino acids. Germline V gives CDR1 MNHEY, CDR2 SMNVEV (reference sequence). Trimming cost V 5 bases and J 2 bases; bases outside gene matches: 6. This CDR3 reads CASSPRQGTYEQYF. The CDR3 DNA reads as TGTGCCAGCAGTCCCCGACAGGGAACCTACGAGCAGTACTTC.

This clone showed up just a few times. This rearrangement joins TRBV30 to TRBJ1-2; D gene ambiguous. Germline loops: CDR1 GTSNPN, CDR2 SVGIG (reference sequence). Trimming stripped 3 bases from V and 1 base from J, with 15 bases between. The CDR3 consists of 15 residues. Written as DNA, the CDR3 is TGTGCCTGGAGAGGGAAGGACGGACTTAACTATGGCTACACCTTC. This translates into CAWRGKDGLNYGYTF.

The rearrangement joins TRBV12-1 to TRBJ1-1. TRBV12-1 is designated a pseudogene. CDR3 length: 19 amino acids. The CDR3: CASSFGSTGARINENEAFF. CDR3 in DNA: TGTGCCAGCAGCTTTGGGTCTACGGGTGCCCGAATCAATGAAAATGAAGCTTTCTTT.

This clone turned up a few times. The rearrangement uses TRBV5-6 and TRBJ1-2; D is uncertain. CDR1 SGHDT and CDR2 YYEEEE come from the germline V gene. Trimming cost V 6 bases and J 6 bases, with 18 bases left between them. This CDR3 region has 14 residues. CDR3 coding DNA: TGTGCCAGCACCCGACGGAGAAGTCTTAATGGCTACACCTTC. Its translation is CASTRRRSLNGYTF.

The chain is built from TRBV7-6 and TRBJ2-1; 7 nucleotides line up with TRBD1. V trimming: 5 bases; J trimming: 4 bases; junction bases outside the gene matches: 17. The CDR3 consists of 18 residues. From germline, CDR1 is SGHVS and CDR2 FNYEAQ. CDR3 residues: CASSGRLQGNSPYNEQFF. As DNA, the CDR3 is TGTGCCAGCAGCGGCCGATTACAGGGGAATTCACCTTACAATGAGCAGTTCTTC.

The chain links TRBV5-6 to TRBJ1-2; unclear D gene. Germline-derived CDR1 and CDR2 are SGHDT and YYEEEE. The CDR3 totals 13 residues. Trimming stripped 1 base from V and 5 bases from J, with 9 bases between. This CDR3 is CASSLSTMYGYTF. CDR3 sequence (DNA): TGTGCCAGCAGCTTGTCGACAATGTATGGCTACACCTTC.

This clone was recorded a few times. One end of the junction does not line up with germline, which may come from a read error. The sample holds other DNA sequences that translate to the same CDR3. The genes are TRBV14 and TRBJ1-1; a possible D gene is TRBD1 (6 bases). This CDR3 has 15 amino acids. Germline-derived CDR1 and CDR2 are SGHDN and FVKESK. CDR3 coding DNA: TGTGCCAGCAGCCGGGGCAGGGGCTTTAACACTGAGGCTTTCTTT. Protein: CASSRGRGFNTEAFF.